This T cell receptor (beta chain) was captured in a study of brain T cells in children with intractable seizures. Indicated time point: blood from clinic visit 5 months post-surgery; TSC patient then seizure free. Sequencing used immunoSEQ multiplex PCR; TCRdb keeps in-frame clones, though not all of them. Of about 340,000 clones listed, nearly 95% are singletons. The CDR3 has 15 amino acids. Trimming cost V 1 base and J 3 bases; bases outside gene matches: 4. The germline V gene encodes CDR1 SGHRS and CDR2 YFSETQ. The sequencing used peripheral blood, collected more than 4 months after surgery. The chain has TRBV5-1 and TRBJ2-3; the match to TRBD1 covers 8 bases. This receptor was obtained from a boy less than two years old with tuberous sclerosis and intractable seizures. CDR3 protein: CASSLQGAQTDTQYF. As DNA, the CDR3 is TGCGCCAGCAGCTTGCAGGGGGCGCAGACAGATACGCAGTATTTT.